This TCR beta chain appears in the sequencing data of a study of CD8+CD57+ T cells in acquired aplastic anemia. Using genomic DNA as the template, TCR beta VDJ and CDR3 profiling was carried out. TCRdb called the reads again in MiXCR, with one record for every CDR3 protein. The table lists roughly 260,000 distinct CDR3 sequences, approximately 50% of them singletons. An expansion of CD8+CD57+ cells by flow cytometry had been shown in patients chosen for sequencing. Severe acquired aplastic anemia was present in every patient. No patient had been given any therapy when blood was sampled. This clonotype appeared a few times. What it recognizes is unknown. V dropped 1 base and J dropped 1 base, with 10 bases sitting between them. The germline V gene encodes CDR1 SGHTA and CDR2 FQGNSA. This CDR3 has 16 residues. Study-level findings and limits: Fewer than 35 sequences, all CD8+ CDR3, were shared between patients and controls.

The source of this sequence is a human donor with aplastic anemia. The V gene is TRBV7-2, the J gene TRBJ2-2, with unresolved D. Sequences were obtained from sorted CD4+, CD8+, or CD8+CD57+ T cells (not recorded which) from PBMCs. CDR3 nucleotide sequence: TGTGCCAGCAGCTTAGATTCTAGACGGAACACCGGGGAGCTGTTTTTT. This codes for CASSLDSRRNTGELFF.